One sample yielded the 29 T cell receptor beta chains listed below, sequenced in a study of CD8 T cells in Susac syndrome. An input of roughly 0.5 to 1 ug of RNA was subjected to reverse transcription using random hexamers. TCRdb independently ran MiXCR on the immunoSEQ multiplex PCR reads; one entry per CDR3 protein. The sample includes around 200,000 distinct CDR3 sequences, around 94% of them seen just once. Sequencing was done on a sample of CD4+ T cells from PBMCs. The receptors were gathered from a human donor with Susac syndrome.

The chain joins TRBV12-3 or TRBV12-4 to TRBJ2-1, with TRBD2 matching 8 bases. With 7 bases clipped from V and 4 bases from J, the junction kept 6 bases outside the gene matches. The CDR3 spans 14 residues. The CDR3 loop is CASTQRESYNEQFF. DNA for the CDR3: TGTGCCAGCACACAGCGGGAGTCGTACAATGAGCAGTTCTTC.

The chain recombines TRBV7-2 with TRBJ2-5; no clear D gene. Trimming shortened V by 1 base and J by 9 bases, and 15 bases separated the two germline ends. From germline, CDR1 is SGHTA and CDR2 FQGNSA. CDR3 length equals 14 residues. CDR3 in amino acids: CASSLGGFSRPQYF. CDR3 coding DNA: TGTGCCAGCAGCTTAGGCGGCTTCTCACGCCCCCAGTACTTC.

This rearrangement joins TRBV25-1 to TRBJ2-1; 9 bases agree with TRBD2. This CDR3 contains 14 residues. The ends lost 5 bases at V and 6 bases at J; junction bases unmatched: 5. The germline CDR1 and CDR2 sequences are MGHDK and SYGVNS. In DNA, the CDR3 is TGTGCCAGCAGTTCCAGCGGGAGGAGCAATGAGCAGTTCTTC. Protein sequence: CASSSSGRSNEQFF.

V usage is TRBV7-9 and J usage is TRBJ1-1; D gene uncertain. Trimming took 8 bases from V and 2 from J, leaving 18 bases between them. The germline V gene has CDR1 SEHNR and CDR2 FQNEAQ (reference sequence). The CDR3 has 15 residues. The CDR3 nucleotides read TGTGCCAGCCAAGCCCAGGCGATGGGTAACACTGAAGCTTTCTTT. Residues: CASQAQAMGNTEAFF.

The rearrangement links TRBV13 to TRBJ1-2; TRBD1 agrees at 8 bases. CDR1 PRHDT and CDR2 FYEKMQ come from the germline V gene (reference sequence). V was clipped by 5 bases and J by 0 bases; unmatched bases: 8. The CDR3 has 16 amino acids. For the CDR3, the DNA is TGTGCCAGCAGCGCAGGGACAGGAGCTACTAACTATGGCTACACCTTC. Its translation is CASSAGTGATNYGYTF.

The chain is built from TRBV5-8 and TRBJ2-5, with D tentatively TRBD2 (6 bases). V dropped 0 bases and J dropped 5 bases, with 14 bases sitting between them. In germline, CDR1 is SGHTS, CDR2 YDEGEE. The CDR3 length is 15 residues. The CDR3 is CASSLGVGSSETQYF. In DNA, the CDR3 is TGTGCCAGCAGCTTGGGGGTCGGGAGCTCGGAGACCCAGTACTTC.

The chain's CDR3 is CSAVTGSAKNIQYF. The CDR3 DNA follows: TGCAGTGCTGTGACAGGGAGTGCCAAAAACATTCAGTACTTC. This chain links TRBV20-1 with TRBJ2-4; the match to TRBD1 covers 7 bases. Germline V CDR1 and CDR2: DFQATT, SNEGSKA (reference sequence). The length of the CDR3 is 14 residues. Trimming removed 5 bases from V and 1 base from J; junction bases left unmatched: 5.

The chain has TRBV12-3 or TRBV12-4 and TRBJ1-5, with unresolved D. Trimming stripped 4 bases from V and 3 bases from J, with 13 bases between. This CDR3 region has 15 residues. The CDR3 region is CASSSIDGYNQPQHF. The CDR3 nucleotides are TGTGCCAGCAGTTCAATCGACGGTTACAATCAGCCCCAGCATTTT.

J is TRBJ1-1 and V is TRBV20-1, with a weak D call TRBD1 (5 bases). The CDR3 consists of 12 residues. The V gene's germline CDR1 is DFQATT and CDR2 SNEGSKA (reference sequence). V lost 3 bases to trimming and J lost 4 bases, with 9 bases between them. The CDR3 loop reads CSASSGTTEAFF. CDR3 coding DNA: TGCAGTGCTAGTTCTGGGACCACTGAAGCTTTCTTT.

J is TRBJ2-1 and V is TRBV4-3; 9 bases fit TRBD2. Trimming cost V 2 bases and J 9 bases; bases outside gene matches: 14. Looked up from germline, CDR1 is LGHNA and CDR2 is YSLEER. The CDR3 has 17 amino acids. The CDR3 loop is CASSQNVRAGGWGEQFF. In DNA form, the CDR3 reads TGCGCCAGCAGCCAAAACGTGCGAGCGGGAGGATGGGGTGAGCAGTTCTTC.

The chain uses TRBV11-2 and TRBJ2-3; D gene uncertain. Germline V gives CDR1 SGHAT, CDR2 FQNNGV. CDR3 length: 13 residues. Trimming took off 5 bases at V and 0 bases at J, with 6 bases between the two ends. CDR3 DNA: TGTGCCAGCAGCCAACGAAGCACAGATACGCAGTATTTT. Residues: CASSQRSTDTQYF.

The rearrangement uses TRBV6-6 and TRBJ2-2; 11 bases are shared with TRBD2. The germline CDR1 and CDR2 sequences are MNHNY and SVGAGI (reference sequence). With 8 bases clipped from V and 4 bases from J, the junction kept 3 bases outside the gene matches. The CDR3 length is 14 residues. The CDR3 nucleotides are TGTGCCAGCGGACTAGCGGGTAGCACCGGGGAGCTGTTTTTT. Protein product: CASGLAGSTGELFF.

The CDR3 reads CASSQGGVPVGQYF. CDR3 coding DNA: TGCGCCAGCAGCCAAGGGGGCGTCCCTGTCGGGCAGTATTTT. V usage is TRBV4-1 and J usage is TRBJ2-3, with D perhaps matching TRBD1 (5 bases). Germline-derived CDR1 and CDR2 are MGHRA and YSYEKL. CDR3 size: 14 residues. V was trimmed by 1 base and J by 11 bases, leaving 16 bases between them.

CDR3 region: CASSLAMAGGSYGYTF. In DNA form, the CDR3 reads TGTGCCAGCAGCTTAGCTATGGCAGGGGGCAGCTATGGCTACACCTTC. The V and J genes are TRBV7-9 and TRBJ1-2; TRBD1 matches 8 bases. The germline V gene has CDR1 SEHNR and CDR2 FQNEAQ (reference sequence). There are 16 residues in the CDR3. The junction had 7 bases not matched to a gene; V was cut back by 0 bases and J by 4 bases.

This clonotype appeared a single time. This chain connects TRBV5-1 to TRBJ2-3, with D maybe TRBD1 (5 bases). V shed 4 bases and J shed 4 bases, with 16 bases lying between them. CDR3 size: 15 residues. CDR1 and CDR2 from the germline V gene are SGHRS and YFSETQ. The CDR3 protein is CASSPLGHGPDTQYF. The CDR3 DNA is TGCGCCAGCAGCCCCTTAGGACACGGACCAGATACGCAGTATTTT.

This clonotype was seen a single time. The V and J genes are TRBV12-3 or TRBV12-4 and TRBJ1-1; D gene ambiguous. There are 12 residues in the CDR3. V lost 6 bases and J 10 bases, leaving 15 bases between the germline ends. DNA for the CDR3: TGTGCCAGCAGCCAACATGGGTTAGTAGCTTTCTTT. This gives the protein CASSQHGLVAFF.

The gene calls are TRBV28 and TRBJ2-1; TRBD2 might be the D (6 bases). The CDR3 sequence is 14 residues long. The germline CDR1 and CDR2 sequences are MDHEN and SYDVKM. With 6 bases removed from V and 5 bases from J, the gap between germline ends came to 14 bases. The CDR3 loop reads CASRASGDHNEQFF. CDR3 in DNA: TGTGCCAGCAGGGCATCGGGAGACCACAATGAGCAGTTCTTC. The whole variable domain, remainder taken from reference TRBV28 and TRBJ2-1, is DVKVTQSSRYLVKRTGEKVFLECVQDMDHENMFWYRQDPGLGLRLIYFSYDVKMKEKGDIPEGYSVSREKKERFSLILESASTNQTSMYLCASRASGDHNEQFFGPGTRLTVL.

J is TRBJ2-5 and V is TRBV25-1, with a weak D call TRBD1 (5 bases). The CDR3 length is 14 residues. CDR1 is MGHDK, CDR2 SYGVNS, per germline. V was cut by 1 base and J by 5 bases, with 11 bases left in between. The chain's CDR3 is CASSEFQGWETQYF. CDR3 sequence (DNA): TGTGCCAGCAGTGAATTCCAGGGCTGGGAGACCCAGTACTTC. Looking up the rest from reference TRBV25-1 and TRBJ2-5 gives the full variable domain: EADIYQTPRYLVIGTGKKITLECSQTMGHDKMYWYQQDPGMELHLIHYSYGVNSTEKGDLSSESTVSRIRTEHFPLTLESARPSHTSQYLCASSEFQGWETQYFGPGTRLLVL.

CDR3: CASSPGTAEQYF. In DNA, the CDR3 is TGTGCCAGCTCACCAGGAACAGCCGAGCAGTACTTC. The rearrangement links TRBV18 to TRBJ2-7; D not resolved. V dropped 2 bases and J dropped 6 bases, with 8 bases sitting between them. Germline loops: CDR1 KGHSH, CDR2 LQKENI. This CDR3 is 12 amino acids long.

The chain uses TRBV15 and TRBJ1-2, with TRBD1 matching 9 bases. The ends lost 3 bases at V and 6 bases at J; junction bases unmatched: 5. The germline V gene has CDR1 LNHNV and CDR2 YYDKDF (reference sequence). The CDR3 has 14 amino acids. The CDR3 region has the DNA TGTGCCACCAGCAGCCAACAGGGGGCGGATGGCTACACCTTC. Its translation: CATSSQQGADGYTF.

The chain employs TRBV2 and TRBJ2-5; 7 positions match TRBD2. The J segment lost 4 bases and the V segment lost 9 bases, leaving 14 bases of the junction unmatched. The CDR3 extends over 15 amino acids. The V gene's germline CDR1 is SNHLY and CDR2 FYNNEI. The CDR3 bases are TGTGCCAGAACCGAAAGGACGGGAGGACGAGAGACCCAGTACTTC. It translates to CARTERTGGRETQYF.

V gene TRBV19 combines with J gene TRBJ2-2, with D tentatively TRBD2 (6 bases). V was shortened by 1 base and J by 3 bases, with 15 bases between the two germline ends. There are 17 residues in the CDR3. The germline CDR1 and CDR2 sequences are LNHDA and SQIVND (reference sequence). CDR3 sequence: CASSIGGMTSYTGELFF. For the CDR3, the DNA is TGTGCCAGTAGTATAGGAGGAATGACTAGTTACACCGGGGAGCTGTTTTTT. Drawing the rest from reference TRBV19 and TRBJ2-2, the complete variable domain is DGGITQSPKYLFRKEGQNVTLSCEQNLNHDAMYWYRQDPGQGLRLIYYSQIVNDFQKGDIAEGYSVSREKKESFPLTVTSAQKNPTAFYLCASSIGGMTSYTGELFFGEGSRLTVL.

This clonotype appeared once. The chain carries TRBV5-1 and TRBJ2-3, with 8 positions matching TRBD2. CDR1 and CDR2 (germline): SGHRS, YFSETQ. The CDR3 is made up of 16 amino acids. After removal of 1 base from V and 5 bases from J, the junction contained 9 bases not matched to a gene. The CDR3: CASSLISGTAQDTQYF. The DNA of the CDR3 is TGCGCCAGCAGCTTGATTAGCGGGACGGCCCAAGATACGCAGTATTTT.

The CDR3 sequence: CASSQKRGYGYTF. In DNA form, the CDR3 reads TGTGCCAGCAGCCAAAAAAGAGGGTATGGCTACACCTTC. The rearrangement uses TRBV3-1 and TRBJ1-2; D remains unclear. The germline V gene has CDR1 LGHDT and CDR2 YNNKEL (reference sequence). This CDR3 spans 13 amino acids. V lost 2 bases and J lost 5, with 9 bases in between.

V and J are TRBV19 and TRBJ2-1; D remains unclear. This CDR3 is 11 amino acids long. V lost 3 bases, J lost 6 bases, and 3 bases lay in between. Germline lookup yields CDR1 LNHDA and CDR2 SQIVND (reference sequence). The CDR3 loop reads CASSMGNEQFF. The DNA of the CDR3 is TGTGCCAGTAGTATGGGCAATGAGCAGTTCTTC.

J is TRBJ1-2 and V is TRBV4-1; D not resolved. This CDR3 is built from 15 residues. Germline-derived CDR1 and CDR2 are MGHRA and YSYEKL. V lost 7 bases to trimming and J lost 0 bases, with 15 bases between them. CDR3 sequence reads: CASTRGREANYGYTF. Written as DNA, the CDR3 is TGCGCCAGCACCCGAGGGAGGGAAGCTAACTATGGCTACACCTTC.

The chain combines TRBV7-2 with TRBJ1-2, with D perhaps matching TRBD1 (6 bases). V was trimmed by 7 bases and J by 5 bases, leaving 23 bases between them. This CDR3 is 16 amino acids long. CDR1 is SGHTA, CDR2 FQGNSA, per germline. The CDR3 spells CASTRPSRGQNYGYTF. The CDR3 region has the DNA TGTGCCAGCACCCGCCCCTCCCGGGGGCAGAATTATGGCTACACCTTC.

This rearrangement joins TRBV7-9 to TRBJ1-1, with 9 positions matching TRBD1. This CDR3 is built from 17 residues. Germline lookup yields CDR1 SEHNR and CDR2 FQNEAQ (reference sequence). J gave up 3 bases and V 1 base, and 9 bases lay outside the gene matches. CDR3 DNA: TGTGCCAGCAGCTTAGACATGCTAGGACAGGGGTACACTGAAGCTTTCTTT. Amino acid sequence: CASSLDMLGQGYTEAFF.

The gene calls are TRBV20-1 and TRBJ1-6; D call uncertain. Germline values: CDR1 DFQATT, CDR2 SNEGSKA (reference sequence). The ends were cut back, 0 bases at V and 0 bases at J, with 9 bases in the middle. The CDR3 loop spans 16 amino acids. The CDR3 bases are TGCAGTGCTAGAGAAGGCAGGAGCTCCTATAATTCACCCCTCCACTTT. This encodes CSAREGRSSYNSPLHF.